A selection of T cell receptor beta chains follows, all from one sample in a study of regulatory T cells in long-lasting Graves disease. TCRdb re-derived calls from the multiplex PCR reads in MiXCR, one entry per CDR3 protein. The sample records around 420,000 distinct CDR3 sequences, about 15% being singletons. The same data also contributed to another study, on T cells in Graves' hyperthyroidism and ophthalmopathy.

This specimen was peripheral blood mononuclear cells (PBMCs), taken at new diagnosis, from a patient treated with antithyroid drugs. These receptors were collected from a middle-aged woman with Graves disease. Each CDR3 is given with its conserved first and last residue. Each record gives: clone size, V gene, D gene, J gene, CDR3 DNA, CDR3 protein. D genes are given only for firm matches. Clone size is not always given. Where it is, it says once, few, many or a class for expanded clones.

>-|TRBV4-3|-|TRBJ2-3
TGCGCCAGCAGCCAAGGTCGGACCTCTCAAGATACGCAGTATTTT
CASSQGRTSQDTQYF
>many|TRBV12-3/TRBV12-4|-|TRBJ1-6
TGTGCCAGCAGTCCGGGAGTCATTCCTTCACCCCTCCACTTT
CASSPGVIPSPLHF
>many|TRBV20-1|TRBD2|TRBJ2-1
TGCAGTGCGCCGGGACTAGCGGCACCTTACAATGAGCAGTTCTTC
CSAPGLAAPYNEQFF
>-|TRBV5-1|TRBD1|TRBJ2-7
TGCGCCAGCAGCCGGACAGGCCGCCTCTACGAGCAGTACTTC
CASSRTGRLYEQYF
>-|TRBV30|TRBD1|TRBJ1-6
TGTGCCTGGAGGATCCCCGGGACAGATAATTCACCCCTCCACTTT
CAWRIPGTDNSPLHF
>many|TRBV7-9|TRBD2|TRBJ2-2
TGTGCCAGCAGCCACGGACTAGCGGGAGAAACCGGGGAGCTGTTTTTT
CASSHGLAGETGELFF
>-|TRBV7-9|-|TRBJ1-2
TGTGCCAGCAGCCAACGGAGGCTCTATGGCTACACCTTC
CASSQRRLYGYTF
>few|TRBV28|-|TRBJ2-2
TGTGCCAGCAGTTTATCCACAGGGTCTTTTCACACCGGGGAGCTGTTTTTT
CASSLSTGSFHTGELFF
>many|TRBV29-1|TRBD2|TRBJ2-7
TGCAGCGTTGCCATAGCGGGAGCGGGCGAGCAGTACTTC
CSVAIAGAGEQYF
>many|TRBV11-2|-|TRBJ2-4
TGTGCCAGCACCCAGGACCACTCCAAAAACATTCAGTACTTC
CASTQDHSKNIQYF
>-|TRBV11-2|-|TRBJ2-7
TGTGCCAGCAGCTTAGTATCTGGGTTTTCCTACGAGCAGTACTTC
CASSLVSGFSYEQYF
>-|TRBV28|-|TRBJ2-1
TGTGCCAGCAGCCGGGAACAGGGATACTCCTACAATGAGCAGTTCTTC
CASSREQGYSYNEQFF
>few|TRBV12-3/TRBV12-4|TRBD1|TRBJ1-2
TGTGCCAGCGGTGACAGGGAAAGGGATGTATATGGCTACACCTTC
CASGDRERDVYGYTF
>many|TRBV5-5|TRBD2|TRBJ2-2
TGTGCCAGCAGTCGTGGACTAGCGGAATCCACCGGGGAGCTGTTTTTT
CASSRGLAESTGELFF
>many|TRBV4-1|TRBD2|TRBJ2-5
TGCGCCAGCAGCCAAGATAGTTCGGCTAGCGGGAGATGTCAAGAGACCCAGTACTTC
CASSQDSSASGRCQETQYF
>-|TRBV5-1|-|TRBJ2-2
TGCGCCAGCAGCTGGGGCTACCCCACCGGGGAGCTGTTTTTT
CASSWGYPTGELFF
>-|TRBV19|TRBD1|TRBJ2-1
TGTGCCAGTAGTTTTCGTGGGACAGGGGGGAAGAGTGAGCAGTTCTTC
CASSFRGTGGKSEQFF
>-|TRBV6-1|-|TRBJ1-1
TGTGCCAGCAGTCCTGGGAGGGGCACTGAAGCTTTCTTT
CASSPGRGTEAFF
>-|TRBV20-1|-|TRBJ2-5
TGCAGTGCTAACCCGGCGGGGAAAGAGACCCAGTACTTC
CSANPAGKETQYF
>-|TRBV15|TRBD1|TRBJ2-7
TGTGCCACCAGCAAGGGACAGGGAACCTACGAGCAGTACTTC
CATSKGQGTYEQYF
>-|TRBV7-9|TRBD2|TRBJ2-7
TGTGCCAGCAGACTAGCGGGAAGGTTGGACTACGAGCAGTACTTC
CASRLAGRLDYEQYF
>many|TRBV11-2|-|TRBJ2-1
TGTGCCAGCAGCTTAGTCCATAATGAGCAGTTCTTC
CASSLVHNEQFF
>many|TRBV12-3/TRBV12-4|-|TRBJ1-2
TGTGCCAGCAGGGAGAACCGACACGGTGGCTACACCTTC
CASRENRHGGYTF
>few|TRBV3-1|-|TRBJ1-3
TGTGCCAGCAGCCAGACCTACGGGGCCTCTGGAAACACCATATATTTT
CASSQTYGASGNTIYF
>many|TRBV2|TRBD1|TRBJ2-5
TGTGCCAGCAGTAGGGACAGCCAAGAGACCCAGTACTTC
CASSRDSQETQYF
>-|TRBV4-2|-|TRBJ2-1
TGTGCCAGCAGCCAAGAATGGGCAGGGCTCCCCTCCTACAATGAGCAGTTCTTC
CASSQEWAGLPSYNEQFF
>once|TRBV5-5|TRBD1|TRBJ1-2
TGTGCCAGCAGCTTGCCGAAACAGGGGGTAGGAGGCTACACCTTC
CASSLPKQGVGGYTF
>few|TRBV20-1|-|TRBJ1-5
TGCAGTGCTAGCCCCGGGACGTTTGACAATCAGCCCCAGCATTTT
CSASPGTFDNQPQHF
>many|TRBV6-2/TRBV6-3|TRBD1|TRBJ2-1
TGTGCCAGCAGTTACTCGGGGACAGCCGCGGGTGAGCAGTTCTTC
CASSYSGTAAGEQFF
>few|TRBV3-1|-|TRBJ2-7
TGTGCCAGCAGCCAGCGAATACTAGACGAGCAGTACTTC
CASSQRILDEQYF